These T cell receptor beta chains were read from a single sample in a study of shared clonotypes between healthy human individuals. Only in-frame clones appear in the TCRdb table, and some are missing; sequencing was by immunoSEQ multiplex PCR. The sample lists about 1,800,000 clones; approximately 94% were seen once. Sequencing was done on a sample of naive CD8+ T cells sorted from blood. Receptors were obtained from a man aged 18 to 30 in good health. CDR3s include the opening cysteine and the closing phenylalanine or tryptophan. Each record gives: V gene, clone size, J gene, D gene, CDR3 DNA, CDR3 protein. A D gene is named only where the DNA matches it firmly. Expanded clones are given a class, and other clones once, few, many or no size at all.

TRBV7-9	-	TRBJ1-1	-	TGTGCCAGCAGCTTGGCGACTGGTGCAATCACTGAAGCTTTCTTT	CASSLATGAITEAFF
TRBV5-1	once	TRBJ2-5	-	TGCGCCAGCAGCTTGGCCGGAGGGGACAAAGGGACCCAGTACTTC	CASSLAGGDKGTQYF
TRBV2	-	TRBJ1-6	-	TGTGCCAGCAGTGAGGTGGATTCACCCCTCCACTTT	CASSEVDSPLHF
TRBV10-3	-	TRBJ2-1	TRBD2	TGTGCCATCGGCGGACTAGCCCCTGTGGATGAGCAGTTCTTC	CAIGGLAPVDEQFF
TRBV23-1	-	TRBJ1-1	-	TGCGCCAGCAGTCTGGGCTTTGTGAACACTGAAGCTTTCTTT	CASSLGFVNTEAFF
TRBV28	-	TRBJ1-1	-	TGTGCCAGCAGTTTAGTATCAGAGGGGAAAAACACTGAAGCTTTCTTT	CASSLVSEGKNTEAFF
TRBV5-1	-	TRBJ1-1	TRBD1	TGCGCCAGCAGCGCGGGGACAGTGAACACTGAAGCTTTCTTT	CASSAGTVNTEAFF
TRBV27	-	TRBJ2-7	-	TGTGCCAGCAGTTTTTCGGGTAATCCCTACGAGCAGTACTTC	CASSFSGNPYEQYF
TRBV28	-	TRBJ1-5	TRBD1	TGTGCCAGCAGGGACATCGACAGGGGGGATCAGCCCCAGCATTTT	CASRDIDRGDQPQHF
TRBV7-8	-	TRBJ2-7	TRBD1	TGTGCCAGCAGCCCTGGTCGACAGGGAAGCTACGAGCAGTACTTC	CASSPGRQGSYEQYF
TRBV6-6	-	TRBJ2-1	TRBD1	TGTGCCAGCAGCCAGGGGACAGCGACACATGACAATGAGCAGTTCTTC	CASSQGTATHDNEQFF
TRBV18	-	TRBJ2-1	TRBD2	TGTGCCAGCTCATCCCTCGAGCGGGAGACAAATGAGCAGTTCTTC	CASSSLERETNEQFF
TRBV4-1	-	TRBJ1-4	-	TGCGCCAGCAGCCAAGACCCCGTTGGGATCTCTCAGGAAAAACTGTTTTTT	CASSQDPVGISQEKLFF
TRBV11-2	-	TRBJ2-7	-	TGTGCCAGCAGGCCAAGACAGGGAGGCTACGAGCAGTACTTC	CASRPRQGGYEQYF
TRBV30	once	TRBJ2-1	-	TGTGCCTGGAGTCCGTCTGGGGGTGAGCAGTTCTTC	CAWSPSGGEQFF
TRBV6-4	-	TRBJ2-1	TRBD2	TGTGCCAGCAGTCCGACTAGCGGGAGGGCAAATGAGCAGTTCTTC	CASSPTSGRANEQFF
TRBV14	-	TRBJ2-3	-	TGTGCCAGCAGCCAAGATGATTTAGACTACACAGATACGCAGTATTTT	CASSQDDLDYTDTQYF
TRBV4-3	-	TRBJ2-5	-	TGCGCCAGCAGCCAAGGGGGGTGGGGAGCGGGTGCTCTCCAAGAGACCCAGTACTTC	CASSQGGWGAGALQETQYF
TRBV15	-	TRBJ2-1	TRBD2	TGTGCCACCAGCAGACCCCCGGGACTAGCGGGAGACGAGCAGTTCTTC	CATSRPPGLAGDEQFF
TRBV11-2	-	TRBJ1-2	-	TGTGCCAGCAGCTTAGTCGGTATGGGGGGTGGCTACACCTTC	CASSLVGMGGGYTF
TRBV7-9	-	TRBJ2-3	-	TGTGCCAGCAGCCCACAGGCGGGGGACAGAACAGATACGCAGTATTTT	CASSPQAGDRTDTQYF
TRBV9	-	TRBJ1-2	-	TGTGCCAGCAGCGGATCGTTTATGAATGGCTACACCTTC	CASSGSFMNGYTF
TRBV5-4	-	TRBJ1-6	-	TGTGCCAGCAGCTTGGGTACAGGGTATAATTCACCCCTCCACTTT	CASSLGTGYNSPLHF
TRBV19	-	TRBJ1-5	-	TGTGCCAGTAGTATAGCTCTGGGCAGGGGACGTATCTATAGCAATCAGCCCCAGCATTTT	CASSIALGRGRIYSNQPQHF
TRBV7-7	-	TRBJ2-7	TRBD1	TGTGCTAGCAGCTTAGCGCCCCCGGGACAGGGCTACGAGCAGTACTTC	CASSLAPPGQGYEQYF
TRBV15	-	TRBJ1-5	-	TGTGCCACCAGCAGAGATAAAGGGGGCAATCAGCCCCAGCATTTT	CATSRDKGGNQPQHF
TRBV5-5	-	TRBJ1-1	-	TGTGCCAGCAGCTTGGTCTCGGGGCCTGAAGCTTTCTTT	CASSLVSGPEAFF
TRBV4-1	-	TRBJ2-7	-	TGCGCCAGCAGCCAAGGATGGGGCTACGAGCAGTACTTC	CASSQGWGYEQYF
TRBV5-4	-	TRBJ2-7	-	TGTGCCAGCAGCTCATCCAGGGGCGGCCACGAGCAGTACTTC	CASSSSRGGHEQYF
TRBV4-1	once	TRBJ2-7	-	TGCGCCAGCAGCCTCGGGCCCGCCTACGAGCAGTACTTC	CASSLGPAYEQYF
TRBV4-3	-	TRBJ1-6	-	TGCGCCAGCAGCCCAGACCGCGGCGCCTATAATTCACCCCTCCACTTT	CASSPDRGAYNSPLHF
TRBV5-4	-	TRBJ2-7	-	TGTGCCAGCAGCTCTAGGGGATCAGTTACCTACGAGCAGTACTTC	CASSSRGSVTYEQYF
TRBV5-1	-	TRBJ2-7	-	TGCGCCAGCCAGACAGATTCCTACGAGCAGTACTTC	CASQTDSYEQYF
TRBV7-9	-	TRBJ2-7	TRBD1	TGTGCCAGCAGCTTAATGACAGGGGGCGACTGGCTAGTCTACGAGCAGTACTTC	CASSLMTGGDWLVYEQYF
TRBV7-9	-	TRBJ2-5	-	TGTGCCAGCAGCACCTGGGACCAAGGAGAGACCCAGTACTTC	CASSTWDQGETQYF
TRBV7-3	-	TRBJ2-1	-	TGTGCCAGCAGCGCCTCCGGGGGAAGCTCCTACAATGAGCAGTTCTTC	CASSASGGSSYNEQFF
TRBV2	-	TRBJ2-5	TRBD1	TGTGCCAGCGAGGACAGGTTGTTAGGGGAGACCCAGTACTTC	CASEDRLLGETQYF
TRBV27	-	TRBJ2-3	-	TGTGCCAGCAGGGGCATAGCGGAGAGCACAGATACGCAGTATTTT	CASRGIAESTDTQYF
TRBV7-9	-	TRBJ2-5	-	TGTGCCGGCTTTTGGGGAGAGACCCAGTACTTC	CAGFWGETQYF
TRBV15	once	TRBJ1-5	-	TGTGCCACCAGCACTAGGAGGGGGAGCAATCAGCCCCAGCATTTT	CATSTRRGSNQPQHF
TRBV5-6	-	TRBJ2-7	-	TGTGCCAGCAGCTTGGGGACAGTTCCCTACGAGCAGTACTTC	CASSLGTVPYEQYF
TRBV6-5	-	TRBJ2-7	-	TGTGCCAGCAGTTACTCGTCCCCTTCATACGAGCAGTACTTC	CASSYSSPSYEQYF
TRBV5-4	-	TRBJ2-6	-	TGTGCCAGCAGCTTGGGGGTCTCTGGGGCCAACGTCCTGACTTTC	CASSLGVSGANVLTF
TRBV9	-	TRBJ2-1	-	TGTGCCAGCAGCGTACAGGGGTTTGACAATGAGCAGTTCTTC	CASSVQGFDNEQFF
TRBV6-1	-	TRBJ1-1	-	TGTGCCAGCAGTGAAAACCGGATTCCGGACACTGAAGCTTTCTTT	CASSENRIPDTEAFF
TRBV5-6	-	TRBJ2-7	-	TGTGCCAGCAGCTTGGGGCTGGGGGACTACGAGCAGTACTTC	CASSLGLGDYEQYF
TRBV30	-	TRBJ2-1	TRBD2	TGTGCCTGGAGGGAGTGGAGGGAGACTAGCGGAGCCCTCTACAATGAGCAGTTCTTC	CAWREWRETSGALYNEQFF
TRBV5-1	-	TRBJ2-3	TRBD2	TGCGCCAGCAGCTTGACCCTAGCGGGAGGGCCAGATACGCAGTATTTT	CASSLTLAGGPDTQYF